Listed here are 30 T cell receptor beta chains from one sample, sequenced in a study of blood T cell repertoires in COVID-19. Assay: immunoSEQ multiplex PCR; the TCRdb copy retains only in-frame clones and omits some. The profile shows 97,000 or so clones, 82% of them singletons. The sequenced sample consisted of peripheral blood. These receptor sequences come from a man in his sixties or seventies with active or convalescent COVID-19.

The chain combines TRBV7-2 with TRBJ2-3, with TRBD1 as a possible D gene (6 bases). The CDR3 has 16 residues. The germline V gene has CDR1 SGHTA and CDR2 FQGNSA. Trimming left V 1 base short and J 4 bases short, with 15 bases between. The CDR3, as DNA: TGTGCCAGCAGCTTAGGATTTGGGGGCGGCGCAGATACGCAGTATTTT. Its translation: CASSLGFGGGADTQYF.

The chain couples TRBV2 to TRBJ2-7; weak D call: TRBD1 (6 bases). The CDR3 consists of 14 residues. Trimming removed 9 bases at V and 0 bases at J, with 15 bases between. From germline, CDR1 is SNHLY and CDR2 FYNNEI. CDR3 in DNA: TGTGCCAGTCTCTTCAGGGGCAGCTCCTACGAGCAGTACTTC. Translating it yields CASLFRGSSYEQYF.

The chain couples TRBV29-1 to TRBJ2-5, with TRBD2 matching over 11 bases. Germline V gene data show CDR1 as SQVTM and CDR2 as ANQGSEA. Trimming at V came to 8 bases and at J to 4 bases, leaving 3 bases not matched to a gene. The CDR3 extends over 12 amino acids. This CDR3 reads CSTTSGGETQYF. For the CDR3, the DNA is TGCAGCACCACTAGCGGGGGAGAGACCCAGTACTTC.

The chain joins TRBV2 to TRBJ2-7; a weak D match, TRBD1 (5 bases). CDR1 is SNHLY and CDR2 is FYNNEI in the germline V gene. The CDR3 is made up of 14 amino acids. V shed 8 bases and J shed 0 bases, with 14 bases lying between them. CDR3 sequence: CASGAGSSSYEQYF. In DNA, the CDR3 is TGTGCCAGCGGGGCAGGCAGTAGCTCCTACGAGCAGTACTTC.

The V gene is TRBV5-4, the J gene TRBJ2-1, with TRBD1 matching 9 bases. CDR1 SGHNT and CDR2 YYREEE come from the germline V gene (reference sequence). This CDR3 is 14 amino acids long. Losses at the gene ends were 5 bases for V and 5 bases for J; bases not matched to a gene: 5. The chain's CDR3 is CASRTQGANNEQFF. In DNA, the CDR3 is TGTGCCAGCAGGACACAGGGGGCGAACAATGAGCAGTTCTTC.

This chain links TRBV11-3 with TRBJ2-1, with D perhaps TRBD2 (5 bases). The V and J ends lost 5 bases and 2 bases respectively, with 10 bases between them. Germline V lookup: CDR1 SGHNT, CDR2 YENEEA. CDR3 length equals 14 residues. The chain's CDR3 is CASSRGSAYNEQFF. The CDR3 region has the DNA TGTGCCAGCAGCCGAGGGTCCGCCTACAATGAGCAGTTCTTC.

This clone occurred a few times. The chain has TRBV27 and TRBJ1-5; TRBD1 matches at 10 bases. From germline, CDR1 is MNHEY and CDR2 SMNVEV (reference sequence). The CDR3 is 14 residues long. The CDR3 DNA reads TGTGCTACTAAGGGACAGGGGCTCAATCAGCCCCAGCATTTT. Translating it yields CATKGQGLNQPQHF.

The rearrangement links TRBV7-8 to TRBJ1-5, with 7 nucleotides matching TRBD1. The CDR3 is 15 amino acids. Trimming took 5 bases from V and 4 from J; bases not matched to a gene: 8. Germline values: CDR1 SGHVS, CDR2 FQNEAQ. The CDR3 DNA reads as TGTGCCAGCAGCCCGCCGGACAGGAGGAATCAGCCCCAGCATTTT. Translation: CASSPPDRRNQPQHF.

This chain links TRBV9 with TRBJ2-3, with a tentative D call TRBD2 (7 bases). The germline V and J ends were trimmed by 4 bases and 0 bases, with 15 bases remaining between them. The CDR3 runs to 16 residues. Germline V lookup: CDR1 SGDLS, CDR2 YYNGEE. The chain's CDR3 is CASSNRGGGSTDTQYF. DNA of the CDR3: TGTGCCAGCAGCAACCGAGGCGGGGGCAGCACAGATACGCAGTATTTT.

The chain has TRBV7-2 and TRBJ1-6; D is possibly TRBD1 (6 bases). The germline CDR1 and CDR2 sequences are SGHTA and FQGNSA. V was shortened by 3 bases and J by 5 bases, with 11 bases between the two germline ends. CDR3 length: 15 residues. The chain's CDR3 is CASSFQQGNNSPLHF. The CDR3 DNA reads as TGTGCCAGCAGCTTTCAACAGGGTAATAATTCACCCCTCCACTTT. The variable domain in full, with the rest retrieved from reference TRBV7-2 and TRBJ1-6, is GAGVSQSPSNKVTEKGKDVELRCDPISGHTALYWYRQSLGQGLEFLIYFQGNSAPDKSGLPSDRFSAERTGGSVSTLTIQRTQQEDSAVYLCASSFQQGNNSPLHFGNGTRLTVT.

This chain uses TRBV7-2 with TRBJ2-3, with 8 bases lining up with TRBD2. The junction had 10 bases not matched to a gene; V was cut back by 8 bases and J by 9 bases. The CDR3 contains 13 residues. The germline V gene has CDR1 SGHTA and CDR2 FQGNSA. The CDR3 DNA follows: TGTGCCAGCGGCGGGGGGCGGTTGGAGACGCAGTATTTT. The encoded protein is CASGGGRLETQYF.

V gene TRBV15 combines with J gene TRBJ1-4, with no clear D. With 5 bases removed from V and 8 bases from J, the gap between germline ends came to 15 bases. Germline-derived CDR1 and CDR2 are LNHNV and YYDKDF (reference sequence). The CDR3 is 14 residues long. The CDR3 here is CATSGMRGEEKLFF. Here the CDR3 DNA reads TGTGCCACCAGCGGTATGCGGGGAGAAGAAAAACTGTTTTTT. Based on the CDR3 plus reference TRBV15 and TRBJ1-4, the full variable domain is DAMVIQNPRYQVTQFGKPVTLSCSQTLNHNVMYWYQQKSSQAPKLLFHYYDKDFNNEADTPDNFQSRRPNTSFCFLDIRSPGLGDTAMYLCATSGMRGEEKLFFGSGTQLSVL.

The rearrangement joins TRBV11-2 to TRBJ2-5; tentative D call: TRBD2 (5 bases). The CDR3 has 14 amino acids. The germline V gene has CDR1 SGHAT and CDR2 FQNNGV. Between the trimmed V and J ends, which lost 1 base and 5 bases, there was a span of 11 bases. The CDR3 DNA sequence: TGTGCCAGCAGCTTAGTCCTAGCACTGGAGACCCAGTACTTC. It codes for CASSLVLALETQYF.

The chain recombines TRBV13 with TRBJ2-5; 8 bases agree with TRBD2. The CDR3 runs 14 residues. Trimming cost V 5 bases and J 8 bases; bases outside gene matches: 10. Germline values: CDR1 PRHDT, CDR2 FYEKMQ (reference sequence). The CDR3: CASSPGGGSDTQYF. The CDR3 coding sequence is TGTGCCAGCAGCCCCGGGGGGGGTAGTGACACCCAGTACTTC.

V usage is TRBV5-4 and J usage is TRBJ2-1; tentative D call: TRBD2 (6 bases). Germline CDR1 and CDR2: SGHNT and YYREEE (reference sequence). V shed 3 bases and J shed 4 bases, with 8 bases lying between them. The CDR3 is made up of 13 amino acids. The CDR3 protein is CASSYGGYNEQFF. The CDR3 coding sequence is TGTGCCAGCAGCTACGGGGGTTACAATGAGCAGTTCTTC.

The chain combines TRBV7-8 with TRBJ1-2; D unresolved. V lost 5 bases to trimming and J lost 8 bases, with 9 bases between them. The CDR3 contains 11 residues. The germline gives CDR1 SGHVS, CDR2 FQNEAQ. The chain's CDR3 is CASSNHRGYTF. DNA for the CDR3: TGTGCCAGCAGCAACCATAGAGGCTACACCTTC.

The chain recombines TRBV5-8 with TRBJ1-2; D might be TRBD1 (5 bases). The length of the CDR3 is 15 residues. V lost 1 base and J 2 bases, leaving 12 bases between the germline ends. Germline CDR1 reads SGHTS; CDR2 reads YDEGEE. CDR3: CASSLWRGGNYGYTF. CDR3 sequence (DNA): TGTGCCAGCAGCTTGTGGAGGGGAGGGAACTATGGCTACACCTTC.

The V call is TRBV2, the J call TRBJ2-7, with 10 bases matching TRBD1. CDR3 length: 14 amino acids. Germline CDR1 reads SNHLY; CDR2 reads FYNNEI. V shed 8 bases and J 5 bases; nucleotides not matched to a gene: 9. The CDR3 sequence: CASWAGTGDHEQYF. Here the CDR3 DNA reads TGTGCCAGCTGGGCCGGGACAGGGGACCACGAGCAGTACTTC.

The chain recombines TRBV7-8 with TRBJ2-2; 9 nucleotides match TRBD1. Unmatched junction bases numbered 3, after V lost 4 bases and J lost 3 bases. The V gene's germline CDR1 is SGHVS and CDR2 FQNEAQ. The length of the CDR3 is 15 residues. The CDR3 loop reads CASSSQGAYTGELFF. The CDR3 DNA follows: TGTGCCAGCAGCTCACAGGGGGCTTACACCGGGGAGCTGTTTTTT.

This chain links TRBV19 with TRBJ1-2; D is undetermined. Germline V gene data show CDR1 as LNHDA and CDR2 as SQIVND (reference sequence). The CDR3 has 14 amino acids. Trimming pared 3 bases from V and 1 base from J, leaving 9 bases between. The CDR3 loop is CASSILSVNYGYTF. DNA of the CDR3: TGTGCCAGTAGTATCTTATCTGTTAACTATGGCTACACCTTC.

V and J are TRBV5-4 and TRBJ1-3; D might be TRBD1 (5 bases). Germline values: CDR1 SGHNT, CDR2 YYREEE (reference sequence). This CDR3 contains 15 residues. V was shortened by 10 bases and J by 1 base, with 18 bases between the two germline ends. The CDR3 spells CASSQGLMSGNTIYF. CDR3 in DNA: TGTGCCTCCTCCCAGGGACTGATGTCTGGAAACACCATATATTTT.

This clone was detected only once. The CDR3 nucleotides are TGTGCCAGCAGAGAGGGTCGCGAGGGTAGCTCACCCCTCCACTTT. The encoded protein is CASREGREGSSPLHF. This chain links TRBV11-2 with TRBJ1-6; D uncertain. Deletions cut 6 bases from V and 10 bases from J, with 19 bases between. Germline assignment: CDR1 SGHAT and CDR2 FQNNGV. The CDR3 spans 15 residues.

With respect to this clone: One end of the junction is discordant with germline, which a read error may explain. The chain joins TRBV7-7 to TRBJ2-5; TRBD2 agrees at 12 bases. Looked up from germline, CDR1 is SSHAT and CDR2 is FNYEAQ (reference sequence). The CDR3 contains 15 residues. The CDR3: CASSLAGGPFETQYF. The CDR3 region has the DNA TGTGCTAGCAGCCTAGCGGGGGGGCCGTTTGAGACCCAGTACTTC.

This clone was found a few times. This chain uses TRBV9 with TRBJ2-5; 7 nucleotides align to TRBD1. V dropped 2 bases and J dropped 5; count of bases not matched to a gene: 6. The CDR3 has 14 amino acids. Germline-derived CDR1 and CDR2 are SGDLS and YYNGEE. CDR3 in DNA: TGTGCCAGCAGCGTGACAGGGAGCATGGAGACCCAGTACTTC. Amino acid sequence: CASSVTGSMETQYF.

The chain employs TRBV3-1 (or the pseudogene TRBV3-2) and TRBJ1-6; D perhaps matches TRBD1 (5 bases). The CDR3 runs to 16 residues. Germline CDR1 LGHDT, CDR2 YNNKEL (reference sequence). V lost 0 bases, J lost 9 bases, and 15 bases lay in between. CDR3 in amino acids: CASSQDPPGLSSPLHF. CDR3 sequence (DNA): TGTGCCAGCAGCCAAGATCCCCCAGGGTTAAGTTCACCCCTCCACTTT.

The chain uses TRBV5-5 and TRBJ2-7; 8 nucleotides agree with TRBD1. The CDR3 sequence is 15 residues long. Germline V gives CDR1 SGHKS, CDR2 YYEKEE (reference sequence). V trimming: 4 bases; J trimming: 3 bases; junction bases outside the gene matches: 9. For the CDR3, the DNA is TGTGCCAGCAGCCGTGGGGACAGGCAGTACTACGAGCAGTACTTC. This translates into CASSRGDRQYYEQYF.

The CDR3 sequence: CASSSGVRVNSPLHF. In DNA, the CDR3 is TGTGCCAGTAGCAGCGGGGTTCGGGTTAATTCACCCCTCCACTTT. This chain links TRBV19 with TRBJ1-6; D gene uncertain. Germline V CDR1 and CDR2: LNHDA, SQIVND (reference sequence). This CDR3 spans 15 amino acids. The V end was cut by 6 bases, the J end by 6 bases, with 15 bases between.

The table lists this clone with a few counts. The rearrangement links TRBV7-9 to TRBJ1-1; 7 bases fit TRBD1. V shed 5 bases and J 1 base; nucleotides not matched to a gene: 4. The CDR3 contains 14 residues. Germline CDR1 and CDR2: SEHNR and FQNEAQ (reference sequence). The CDR3 DNA sequence: TGTGCCAGCAGCACGACAGGGAGGAACACTGAAGCTTTCTTT. Encoded protein: CASSTTGRNTEAFF.

This clone was recorded once. The V gene is TRBV5-1, the J gene TRBJ2-1; 9 nucleotides agree with TRBD1. V dropped 5 bases and J dropped 4; count of bases not matched to a gene: 7. Germline assignment: CDR1 SGHRS and CDR2 YFSETQ. The CDR3 totals 15 residues. The CDR3 sequence is CASRRGQGRYNEQFF. For the CDR3, the DNA is TGCGCCAGCAGACGTGGACAGGGGAGGTACAATGAGCAGTTCTTC. The complete variable domain, with remaining parts taken from reference TRBV5-1 and TRBJ2-1, reads KAGVTQTPRYLIKTRGQQVTLSCSPISGHRSVSWYQQTPGQGLQFLFEYFSETQRNKGNFPGRFSGRQFSNSRSEMNVSTLELGDSALYLCASRRGQGRYNEQFFGPGTRLTVL.

V and J are TRBV18 and TRBJ2-7; D might be TRBD2 (6 bases). Looked up from germline, CDR1 is KGHSH and CDR2 is LQKENI. Trimming left V 1 base short and J 0 bases short, with 7 bases between. This CDR3 has 14 residues. CDR3 amino acids: CASSPRGTSYEQYF. DNA for the CDR3: TGTGCCAGCTCACCACGCGGGACCTCCTACGAGCAGTACTTC. The entire variable domain, with the rest obtained from reference TRBV18 and TRBJ2-7, is as follows: NAGVMQNPRHLVRRRGQEARLRCSPMKGHSHVYWYRQLPEEGLKFMVYLQKENIIDESGMPKERFSAEFPKEGPSILRIQQVVRGDSAAYFCASSPRGTSYEQYFGPGTRLTVT.